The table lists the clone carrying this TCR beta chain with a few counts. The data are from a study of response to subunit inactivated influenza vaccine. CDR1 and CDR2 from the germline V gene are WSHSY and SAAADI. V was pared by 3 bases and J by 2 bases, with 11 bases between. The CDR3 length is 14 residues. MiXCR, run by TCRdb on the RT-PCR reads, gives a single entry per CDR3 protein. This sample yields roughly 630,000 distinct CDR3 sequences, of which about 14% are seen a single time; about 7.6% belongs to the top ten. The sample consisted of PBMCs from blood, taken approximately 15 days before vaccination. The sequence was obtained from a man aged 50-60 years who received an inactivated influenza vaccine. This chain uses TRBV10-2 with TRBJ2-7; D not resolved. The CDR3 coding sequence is TGCGCCAGCAGTGAACATCCGCCCACCTACGAGCAGTACTTC. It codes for CASSEHPPTYEQYF.